This T cell receptor (beta chain) was sequenced for a study of blood T cell repertoires in COVID-19. Overall study context: Sites in the United States, Italy and Spain provided acute and convalescent COVID-19 samples. T cells, B-cell-depleted T cells, or PBMCs provided the cDNA or gDNA that served as material.

Looked up from germline, CDR1 is MNHEY and CDR2 is SVGAGI. The CDR3 is 13 amino acids. Trimming took off 2 bases at V and 4 bases at J, with 6 bases between the two ends. Study processing details: Counts of nucleated cells, estimated from reference gene primer amplification, were obtained. The data were produced by immunoSEQ multiplex PCR, yet TCRdb's version contains in-frame clones alone and is incomplete. The V and J calls and clone size are taken from that table; D and trimming were inferred from the DNA. The data contain 150,000 to 200,000 clones, 90% of them singletons. This chain uses TRBV6-5 with TRBJ1-3; D gene unclear. This TCR came from a man between 60 and 70 years old with active or convalescent COVID-19. Sequencing was done on a sample of peripheral blood. Here the CDR3 reads CASSYTAGNTIYF. The CDR3 bases are TGTGCCAGCAGTTACACAGCCGGAAACACCATATATTTT.